This is a list of T cell receptor beta chains from one sample in a study of vaccination effects on CD4 cells after COVID-19. Libraries were prepared by immunoSEQ multiplex PCR; TCRdb keeps only in-frame clonotypes and omits some of them. The sample yields 17,000 or so clones, 74% seen once. Which antigens these TCRs recognize remains unknown. The sequences come from CD4+ T cells from PBMCs cultured with SARS-CoV-2 spike peptides, collected after COVID-19 vaccination. The source is a human donor who had a prior SARS-CoV-2 infection. CDR3s include the opening cysteine and the closing phenylalanine or tryptophan. A D gene is named only where the DNA matches it firmly. Not all rows give a size; the values are once, few, many and, for expanded clones, a class.

j_call clone_size d_call v_call cdr3_aa cdr3_nt
TRBJ2-6 NA NA TRBV18 CASFRASSGANVLTF TGTGCCAGCTTTCGGGCCTCCTCTGGGGCCAACGTCCTGACTTTC
TRBJ2-1 large NA TRBV14 CASSQVAAASFF TGTGCCAGCAGCCAAGTCGCCGCGGCGTCGTTCTTC
TRBJ1-5 NA TRBD1 TRBV28 CASSQTGQYSNQPQHF TGTGCCAGCAGTCAAACGGGACAGTATAGCAATCAGCCCCAGCATTTT
TRBJ2-3 NA NA TRBV5-6 CASSFGPPGADTQYF TGTGCCAGCAGCTTTGGCCCCCCCGGTGCAGATACGCAGTATTTT
TRBJ2-2 NA NA TRBV4-3 CASSQESSQSLATGELFF TGCGCCAGCAGCCAAGAGTCGAGCCAATCACTAGCCACCGGGGAGCTGTTTTTT
TRBJ1-1 NA TRBD1 TRBV2 CASSAVRDRVLNTEAFF TGTGCCAGCAGTGCAGTTCGGGACAGGGTGCTGAACACTGAAGCTTTCTTT
TRBJ2-3 NA TRBD2 TRBV3-1/TRBV3-2 CASSYWTSGLSTDTQYF TGTGCCAGCAGCTACTGGACTAGCGGGTTAAGCACAGATACGCAGTATTTT
TRBJ2-3 NA NA TRBV5-3 CARSLYGTADTQYF TGTGCCAGAAGCTTGTACGGGACTGCCGATACGCAGTATTTT
TRBJ2-1 NA NA TRBV7-2 CASSLDHNYNEQFF TGTGCCAGCAGCTTAGATCACAACTACAATGAGCAGTTCTTC
TRBJ2-1 NA NA TRBV29-1 CSVGDYYNEQFF TGCAGCGTTGGGGATTACTACAATGAGCAGTTCTTC
TRBJ1-2 NA NA TRBV27 CASSYVGRGDYGYTF TGTGCCAGCAGTTACGTGGGACGAGGGGACTACGGCTACACCTTC
TRBJ1-4 NA NA TRBV3-1/TRBV3-2 CASSQEPGFGTNEKLFF TGTGCCAGCAGCCAAGAGCCGGGTTTCGGCACTAATGAAAAACTGTTTTTT
TRBJ1-3 NA NA TRBV6-5 CASSYSASGSGNTIYF TGTGCCAGCAGTTACTCCGCCTCAGGCTCTGGAAACACCATATATTTT
TRBJ2-1 few NA TRBV5-4 CASSAGGASSYNEQFF TGTGCCAGCAGCGCCGGCGGGGCGAGCTCCTACAATGAGCAGTTCTTC
TRBJ2-5 NA NA TRBV11-1 CASSPGVARGGTQYF TGTGCCAGCAGCCCGGGGGTCGCTAGGGGGGGGACCCAGTACTTC
TRBJ1-2 NA NA TRBV6-6 CASTWTASLDYGYTF TGTGCCAGCACCTGGACTGCTTCCCTTGACTATGGCTACACCTTC
TRBJ2-5 few NA TRBV27 CARRDSQETQYF TGTGCCAGGCGGGACTCGCAAGAGACCCAGTACTTC
TRBJ1-2 NA NA TRBV14 CASSQGAGDYGYTF TGTGCCAGCAGCCAAGGTGCTGGGGACTATGGCTACACCTTC
TRBJ2-1 NA TRBD2 TRBV5-1 CASRGLAGNNEQFF TGCGCCAGCAGGGGACTAGCGGGGAACAATGAGCAGTTCTTC
TRBJ2-3 NA TRBD2 TRBV9 CASSVFGAGVPDTQYF TGTGCCAGCAGCGTATTTGGAGCGGGAGTCCCAGATACGCAGTATTTT
TRBJ1-3 NA TRBD1 TRBV2 CASSLTGGGNTIYF TGTGCCAGCAGCCTGACAGGGGGCGGAAACACCATATATTTT
TRBJ2-1 NA TRBD1 TRBV9 CASSTGQGAYNEQFF TGTGCCAGCAGCACCGGACAGGGGGCCTACAATGAGCAGTTCTTC
TRBJ1-1 NA TRBD1 TRBV5-4 CASSFGTVEAFF TGTGCCAGCAGCTTTGGGACAGTTGAAGCTTTCTTT
TRBJ1-4 NA NA TRBV6-6 CASSYSSGTNEKLFF TGTGCCAGCAGTTACTCGAGTGGGACTAATGAAAAACTGTTTTTT
TRBJ1-1 NA TRBD1 TRBV6-2/TRBV6-3 CASSYSQDRGNTEAFF TGTGCCAGCAGTTACTCCCAGGACAGGGGTAACACTGAAGCTTTCTTT
TRBJ2-7 NA NA TRBV2 CASSVDNFLYEQYF TGTGCCAGCAGCGTCGACAACTTCCTCTACGAGCAGTACTTC
TRBJ1-5 NA NA TRBV27 CASSPRGAGEQPQHF TGTGCCAGCAGCCCGCGGGGGGCGGGGGAACAGCCCCAGCATTTT
TRBJ2-5 NA NA TRBV5-1 CASSYQETQYF TGCGCCAGCAGCTACCAAGAGACCCAGTACTTC
TRBJ1-2 NA TRBD1 TRBV5-4 CASKPTGPTYGYTF TGTGCCAGCAAACCGACAGGGCCAACCTATGGCTACACCTTC
TRBJ2-7 medium-sized NA TRBV24-1 CAIRIPPGANYEQYF TGTGCCATCAGAATCCCGCCAGGGGCGAATTACGAGCAGTACTTC
TRBJ1-2 NA NA TRBV4-3 CASSQVPPENYGYTF TGCGCCAGCAGCCAAGTCCCCCCAGAGAACTATGGCTACACCTTC
TRBJ1-1 NA NA TRBV2 CASSDRAGETEAFF TGTGCCAGCAGCGACCGGGCGGGGGAAACTGAAGCTTTCTTT
TRBJ2-3 NA NA TRBV9 CASSVDGVGADTQYF TGTGCCAGCAGCGTTGATGGCGTGGGGGCAGATACGCAGTATTTT
TRBJ2-5 NA TRBD1 TRBV7-9 CASSPGQGVVETQYF TGTGCCAGCAGCCCCGGACAGGGAGTGGTAGAGACCCAGTACTTC
TRBJ2-1 NA TRBD2 TRBV7-8 CASSRGLAGAANEQFF TGTGCCAGCAGCCGGGGACTAGCGGGAGCCGCCAATGAGCAGTTCTTC
TRBJ2-5 NA NA TRBV18 CASCSGETQYF TGTGCCAGCTGTAGTGGCGAGACCCAGTACTTC
TRBJ2-7 few NA TRBV7-3 CASSLIPGAASYEQYF TGTGCCAGCAGCTTAATCCCCGGCGCTGCCTCCTACGAGCAGTACTTC
TRBJ2-6 NA TRBD2 TRBV5-1 CASSLGVSGRPGANVLTF TGCGCCAGCAGCTTGGGTGTTAGCGGGAGGCCTGGGGCCAACGTCCTGACTTTC
TRBJ2-5 NA TRBD1 TRBV29-1 CSALGTDRETQYF TGCAGCGCCCTCGGGACAGATCGGGAGACCCAGTACTTC
TRBJ1-2 NA NA TRBV14 CASSQGLGTYGYTF TGTGCCAGCAGCCAGGGCCTAGGGACGTATGGCTACACCTTC
TRBJ2-2 NA NA TRBV9 CASSVQGYTGELFF TGTGCCAGCAGCGTTCAAGGTTACACCGGGGAGCTGTTTTTT
TRBJ1-5 NA NA TRBV6-6 CASSYSIWNSNQPQHF TGTGCCAGCAGTTACTCGATCTGGAATAGCAATCAGCCCCAGCATTTT
TRBJ1-5 NA NA TRBV15 CATSRATTGLGFRSNQPQHF TGTGCCACCAGCAGAGCAACAACAGGGTTGGGATTTAGGAGCAATCAGCCCCAGCATTTT
TRBJ1-3 NA TRBD1 TRBV27 CDHSGTGVGSSGNTIYF TGTGACCACTCCGGGACAGGGGTTGGAAGCTCTGGAAACACCATATATTTT
TRBJ1-1 NA TRBD1 TRBV2 CASKDRVIDTEAFF TGTGCCAGCAAAGACAGGGTTATCGACACTGAAGCTTTCTTT
TRBJ1-3 NA NA TRBV5-4 CASSSTTVSGNTIYF TGTGCCAGCAGCTCGACGACAGTCTCTGGAAACACCATATATTTT
TRBJ2-4 few NA TRBV3-1/TRBV3-2 CASSQDPGTLDQYF TGTGCCAGCAGCCAAGACCCCGGGACTCTCGATCAGTACTTC
TRBJ2-7 NA TRBD2 TRBV13 CASSPPNLGAGGGEQYF TGTGCCAGCAGCCCCCCGAACCTCGGAGCGGGAGGGGGCGAGCAGTACTTC
TRBJ2-7 NA NA TRBV7-2 CASSFRAESYEQYF TGTGCCAGCAGCTTTAGGGCGGAGAGCTACGAGCAGTACTTC
TRBJ2-7 few NA TRBV18 CASSPPWAGSYEQYF TGTGCCAGCTCACCACCGTGGGCAGGGTCCTACGAGCAGTACTTC
TRBJ2-7 few NA TRBV6-2/TRBV6-3 CASSSVSYEQYF TGTGCCAGCAGTTCCGTAAGCTACGAGCAGTACTTC
TRBJ2-1 NA TRBD2 TRBV5-4 CASSLTPGLAGANSYNEQFF TGTGCCAGCAGCCTGACCCCGGGACTAGCGGGAGCGAACTCCTACAATGAGCAGTTCTTC
TRBJ2-1 few TRBD2 TRBV6-5 CATLAGGPRNEQFF TGTGCCACCTTAGCGGGGGGGCCGAGGAATGAGCAGTTCTTC
TRBJ2-7 NA TRBD2 TRBV6-5 CASSYQGTSGPYEQYF TGTGCCAGCAGTTACCAGGGGACTAGCGGACCTTACGAGCAGTACTTC
TRBJ1-5 NA NA TRBV10-3 CAIGVDSSNQPQHF TGTGCCATCGGGGTGGACAGCAGCAATCAGCCCCAGCATTTT
TRBJ1-2 NA TRBD1 TRBV30 CAWSVAGGRGYTF TGTGCCTGGAGTGTGGCAGGGGGAAGGGGCTACACCTTC
TRBJ2-1 NA NA TRBV7-7 CASSLGRGASYNEQFF TGTGCTAGCAGCTTAGGAAGGGGGGCTTCCTACAATGAGCAGTTCTTC
TRBJ1-2 few TRBD1 TRBV4-1 CASSRGTDNYGYTF TGCGCCAGCAGCCGAGGGACAGATAACTATGGCTACACCTTC